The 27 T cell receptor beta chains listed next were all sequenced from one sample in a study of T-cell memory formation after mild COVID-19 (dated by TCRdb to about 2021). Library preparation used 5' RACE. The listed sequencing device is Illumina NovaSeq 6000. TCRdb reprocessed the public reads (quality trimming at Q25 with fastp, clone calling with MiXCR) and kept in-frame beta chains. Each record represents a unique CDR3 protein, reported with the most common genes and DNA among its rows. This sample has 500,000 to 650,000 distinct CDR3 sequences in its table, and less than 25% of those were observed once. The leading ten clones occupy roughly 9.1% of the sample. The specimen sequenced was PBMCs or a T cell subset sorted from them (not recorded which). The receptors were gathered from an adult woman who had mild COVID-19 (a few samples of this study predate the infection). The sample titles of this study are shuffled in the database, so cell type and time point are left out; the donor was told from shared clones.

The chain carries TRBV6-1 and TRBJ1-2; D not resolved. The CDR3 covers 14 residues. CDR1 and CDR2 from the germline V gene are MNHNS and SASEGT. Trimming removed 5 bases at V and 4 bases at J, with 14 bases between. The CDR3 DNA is TGTGCCAGCAGTCTGGGCAGGTTCAGCTATGGCTACACCTTC. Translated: CASSLGRFSYGYTF.

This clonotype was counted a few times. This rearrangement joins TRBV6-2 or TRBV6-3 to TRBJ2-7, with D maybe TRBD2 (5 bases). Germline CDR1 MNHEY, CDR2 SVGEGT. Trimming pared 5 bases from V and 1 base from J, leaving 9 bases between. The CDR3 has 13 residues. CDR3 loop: CASSRTRSYEQYF. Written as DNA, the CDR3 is TGTGCCAGCAGTAGGACTCGATCCTACGAGCAGTACTTC.

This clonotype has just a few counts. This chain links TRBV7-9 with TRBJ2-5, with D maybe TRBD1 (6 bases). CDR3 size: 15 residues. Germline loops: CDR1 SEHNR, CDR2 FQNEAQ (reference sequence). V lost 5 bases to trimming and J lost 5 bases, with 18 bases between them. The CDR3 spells CASSKMQGRGETQYF. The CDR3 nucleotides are TGTGCCAGCAGCAAAATGCAGGGGCGCGGGGAGACCCAGTACTTC. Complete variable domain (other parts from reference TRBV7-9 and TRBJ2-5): DTGVSQNPRHKITKRGQNVTFRCDPISEHNRLYWYRQTLGQGPEFLTYFQNEAQLEKSRLLSDRFSAERPKGSFSTLEIQRTEQGDSAMYLCASSKMQGRGETQYFGPGTRLLVL.

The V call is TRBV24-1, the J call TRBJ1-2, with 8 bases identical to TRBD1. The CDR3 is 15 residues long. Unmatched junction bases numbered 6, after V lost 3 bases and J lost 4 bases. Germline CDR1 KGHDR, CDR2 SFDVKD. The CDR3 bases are TGTGCCACCAGTGATCCGGGGACAGGAGGCTATGGCTACACCTTC. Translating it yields CATSDPGTGGYGYTF.

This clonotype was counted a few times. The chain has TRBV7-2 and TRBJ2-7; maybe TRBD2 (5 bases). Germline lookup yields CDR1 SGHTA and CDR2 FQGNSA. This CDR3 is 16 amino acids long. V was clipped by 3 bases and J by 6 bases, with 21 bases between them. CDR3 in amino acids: CASSLGTRKVISEQYF. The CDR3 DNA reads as TGTGCCAGCAGCTTGGGCACTAGGAAGGTCATTTCCGAGCAGTACTTC.

The chain's CDR3 is CASSKGRENNEKLFF. CDR3 nucleotide sequence: TGTGCCAGCAGCAAGGGACGGGAGAACAATGAAAAACTGTTTTTT. The V call is TRBV21-1, the J call TRBJ1-4. TRBV21-1 is flagged as a pseudogene. The CDR3 extends over 15 amino acids.

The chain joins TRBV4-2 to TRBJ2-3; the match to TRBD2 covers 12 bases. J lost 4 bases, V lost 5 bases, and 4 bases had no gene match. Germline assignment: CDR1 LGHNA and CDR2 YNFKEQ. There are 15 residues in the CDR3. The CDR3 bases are TGTGCCAGCAGCTCTAGCGGGGGGGGGCCAGATACGCAGTATTTT. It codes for CASSSSGGGPDTQYF.

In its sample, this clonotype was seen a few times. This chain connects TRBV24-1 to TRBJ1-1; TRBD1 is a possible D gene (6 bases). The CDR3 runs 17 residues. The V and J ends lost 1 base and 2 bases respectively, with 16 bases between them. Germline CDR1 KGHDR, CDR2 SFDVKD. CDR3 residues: CATSDFGPSTGNTEAFF. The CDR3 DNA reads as TGTGCCACCAGTGATTTTGGTCCCTCGACAGGCAACACTGAAGCTTTCTTT.

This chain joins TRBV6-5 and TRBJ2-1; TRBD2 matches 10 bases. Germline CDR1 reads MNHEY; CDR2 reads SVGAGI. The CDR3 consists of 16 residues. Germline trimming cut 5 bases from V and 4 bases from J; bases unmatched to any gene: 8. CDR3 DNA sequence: TGTGCCAGCAGTCGCCCTACTAGCGGGGCGTACAATGAGCAGTTCTTC. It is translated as CASSRPTSGAYNEQFF.

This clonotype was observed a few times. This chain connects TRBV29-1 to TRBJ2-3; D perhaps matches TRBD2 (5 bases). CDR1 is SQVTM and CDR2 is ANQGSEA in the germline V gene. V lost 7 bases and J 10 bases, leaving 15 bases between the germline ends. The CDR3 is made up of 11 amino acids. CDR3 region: CSATLRGSQYF. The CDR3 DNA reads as TGCAGCGCCACCCTTCGGGGATCGCAGTATTTT.

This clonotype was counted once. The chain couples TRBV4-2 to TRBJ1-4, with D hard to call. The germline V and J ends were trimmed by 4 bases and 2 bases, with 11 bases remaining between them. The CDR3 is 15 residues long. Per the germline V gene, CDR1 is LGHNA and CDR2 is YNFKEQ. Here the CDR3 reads CASSPSRKTNEKLFF. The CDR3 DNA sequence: TGTGCCAGCAGCCCAAGTCGTAAGACTAATGAAAAACTGTTTTTT.

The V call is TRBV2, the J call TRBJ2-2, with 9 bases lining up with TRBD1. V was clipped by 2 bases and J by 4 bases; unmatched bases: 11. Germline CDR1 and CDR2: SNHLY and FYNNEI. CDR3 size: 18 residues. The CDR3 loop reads CASSEIGQGPASTGELFF. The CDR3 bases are TGTGCCAGCAGTGAAATTGGACAGGGGCCTGCTAGCACCGGGGAGCTGTTTTTT.

The CDR3 sequence: CASSLTKGHQTPPLHF. The CDR3 coding sequence is TGTGCCAGCAGCTTAACGAAGGGACATCAGACCCCACCCCTCCACTTT. The chain uses TRBV7-9 and TRBJ1-6; maybe TRBD1 (6 bases). The V end was cut by 2 bases, the J end by 11 bases, with 19 bases between. The germline V gene encodes CDR1 SEHNR and CDR2 FQNEAQ (reference sequence). CDR3 length equals 16 residues.

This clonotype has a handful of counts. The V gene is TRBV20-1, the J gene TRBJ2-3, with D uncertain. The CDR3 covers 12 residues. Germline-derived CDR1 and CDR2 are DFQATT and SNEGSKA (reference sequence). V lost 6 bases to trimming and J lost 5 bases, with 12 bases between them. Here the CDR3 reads CSAPEQLDTQYF. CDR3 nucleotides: TGCAGTGCCCCGGAACAGTTAGATACGCAGTATTTT.

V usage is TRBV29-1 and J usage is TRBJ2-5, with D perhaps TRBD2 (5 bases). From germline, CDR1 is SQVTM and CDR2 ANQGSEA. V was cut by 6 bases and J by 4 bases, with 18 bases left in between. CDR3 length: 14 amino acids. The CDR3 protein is CSVSYAGGRETQYF. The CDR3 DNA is TGCAGCGTATCATATGCAGGTGGGAGAGAGACCCAGTACTTC. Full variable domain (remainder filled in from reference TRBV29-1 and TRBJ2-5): SAVISQKPSRDICQRGTSLTIQCQVDSQVTMMFWYRQQPGQSLTLIATANQGSEATYESGFVIDKFPISRPNLTFSTLTVSNMSPEDSSIYLCSVSYAGGRETQYFGPGTRLLVL.

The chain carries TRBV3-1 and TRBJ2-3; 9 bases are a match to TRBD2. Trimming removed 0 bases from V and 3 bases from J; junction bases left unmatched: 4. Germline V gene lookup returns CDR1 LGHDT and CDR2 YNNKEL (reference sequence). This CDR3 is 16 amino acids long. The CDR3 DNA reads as TGTGCCAGCAGCCAAGAGAGGCTAGCGGGAACAGATACGCAGTATTTT. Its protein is CASSQERLAGTDTQYF.

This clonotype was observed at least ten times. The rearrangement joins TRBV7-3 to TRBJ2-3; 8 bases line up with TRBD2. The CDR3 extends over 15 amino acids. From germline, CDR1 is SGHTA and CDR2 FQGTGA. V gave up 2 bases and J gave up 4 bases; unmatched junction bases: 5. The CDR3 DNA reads TGTGCCAGCAGCTTAGACGGGAGGGCCGCAGATACGCAGTATTTT. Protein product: CASSLDGRAADTQYF.

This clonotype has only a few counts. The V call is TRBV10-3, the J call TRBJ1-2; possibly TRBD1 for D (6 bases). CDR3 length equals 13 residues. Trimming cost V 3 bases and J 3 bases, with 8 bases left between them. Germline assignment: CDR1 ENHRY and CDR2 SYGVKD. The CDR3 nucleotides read TGTGCCATCAGTGAATCAGGGGACTATGGCTACACCTTC. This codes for CAISESGDYGYTF.

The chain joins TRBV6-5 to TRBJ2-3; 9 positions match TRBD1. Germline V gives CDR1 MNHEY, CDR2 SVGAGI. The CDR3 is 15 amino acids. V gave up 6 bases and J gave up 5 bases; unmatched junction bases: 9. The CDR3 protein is CASRTTGGEGDTQYF. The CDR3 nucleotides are TGTGCCAGCAGGACCACAGGGGGCGAGGGAGATACGCAGTATTTT.

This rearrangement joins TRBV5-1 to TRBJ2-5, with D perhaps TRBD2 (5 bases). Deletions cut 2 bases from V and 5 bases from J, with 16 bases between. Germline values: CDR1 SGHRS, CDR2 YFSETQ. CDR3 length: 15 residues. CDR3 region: CASSFGRPGMETQYF. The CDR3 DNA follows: TGCGCCAGCAGCTTCGGACGGCCGGGGATGGAGACCCAGTACTTC.

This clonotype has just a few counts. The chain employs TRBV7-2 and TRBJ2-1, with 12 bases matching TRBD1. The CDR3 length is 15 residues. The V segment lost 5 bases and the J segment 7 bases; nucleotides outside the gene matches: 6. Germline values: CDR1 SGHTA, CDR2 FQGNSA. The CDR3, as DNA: TGTGCCAGCAGCCCAGGGACAGGGGGCAGGAATGAGCAGTTCTTC. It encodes CASSPGTGGRNEQFF.

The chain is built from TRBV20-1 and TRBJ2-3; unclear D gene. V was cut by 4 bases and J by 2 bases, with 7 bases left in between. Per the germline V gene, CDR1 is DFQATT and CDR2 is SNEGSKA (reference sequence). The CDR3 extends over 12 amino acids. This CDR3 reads CSATRITDTQYF. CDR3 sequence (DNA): TGCAGTGCTACCCGGATCACAGATACGCAGTATTTT.

The CDR3 nucleotides read TGCAGCGTTGAGTCGGGAGGGCTAGATACGCAGTATTTT. Amino acids: CSVESGGLDTQYF. The rearrangement links TRBV29-1 to TRBJ2-3; 8 bases fit TRBD2. Trimming took 3 bases from V and 5 from J; bases not matched to a gene: 4. Germline V gives CDR1 SQVTM, CDR2 ANQGSEA. The CDR3 sequence is 13 residues long.

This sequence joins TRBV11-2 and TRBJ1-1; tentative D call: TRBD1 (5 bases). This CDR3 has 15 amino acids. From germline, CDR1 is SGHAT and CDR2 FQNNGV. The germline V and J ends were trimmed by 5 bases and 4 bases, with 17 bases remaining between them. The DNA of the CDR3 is TGTGCCAGCAGCCTTAATTGGGGAGGGACCACTGAAGCTTTCTTT. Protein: CASSLNWGGTTEAFF.

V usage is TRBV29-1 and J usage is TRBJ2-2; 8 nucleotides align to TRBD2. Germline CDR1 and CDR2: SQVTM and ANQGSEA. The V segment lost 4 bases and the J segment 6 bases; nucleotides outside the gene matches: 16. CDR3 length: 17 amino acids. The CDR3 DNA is TGCAGCGTTGCCAACGGGAGGGCTAGCGGATTCCCCGGGGAGCTGTTTTTT. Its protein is CSVANGRASGFPGELFF.

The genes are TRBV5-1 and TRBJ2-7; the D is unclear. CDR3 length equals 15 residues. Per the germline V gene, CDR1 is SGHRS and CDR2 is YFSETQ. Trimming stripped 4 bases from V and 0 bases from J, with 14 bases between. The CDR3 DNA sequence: TGCGCCAGCAGCCGAAGCGAAAGGAGCTCCTACGAGCAGTACTTC. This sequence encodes CASSRSERSSYEQYF.

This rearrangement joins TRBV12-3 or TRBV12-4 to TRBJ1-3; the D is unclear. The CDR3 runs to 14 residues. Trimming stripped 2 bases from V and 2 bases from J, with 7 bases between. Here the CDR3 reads CASSLRAAGNTIYF. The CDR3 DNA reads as TGTGCCAGCAGTTTAAGGGCGGCTGGAAACACCATATATTTT.